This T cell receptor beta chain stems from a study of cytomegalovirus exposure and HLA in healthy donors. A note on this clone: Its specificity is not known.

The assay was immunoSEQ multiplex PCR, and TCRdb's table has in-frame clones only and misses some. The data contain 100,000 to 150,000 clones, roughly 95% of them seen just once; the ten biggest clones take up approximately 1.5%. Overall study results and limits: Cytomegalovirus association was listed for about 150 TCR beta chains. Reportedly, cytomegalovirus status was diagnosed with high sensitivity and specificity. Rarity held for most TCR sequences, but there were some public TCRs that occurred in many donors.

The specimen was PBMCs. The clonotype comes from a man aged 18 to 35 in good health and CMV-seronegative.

CDR3 sequence (DNA): TGTGCCACCAGCGGGAGTGGTGAGCAGTTCTTC. Its protein product is CATSGSGEQFF. J is TRBJ2-1 and V is TRBV15; perhaps TRBD2 as D (5 bases). CDR3 size: 11 residues. Germline CDR1 LNHNV, CDR2 YYDKDF (reference sequence). Between the trimmed V and J ends, which lost 5 bases and 9 bases, there was a span of 8 bases.